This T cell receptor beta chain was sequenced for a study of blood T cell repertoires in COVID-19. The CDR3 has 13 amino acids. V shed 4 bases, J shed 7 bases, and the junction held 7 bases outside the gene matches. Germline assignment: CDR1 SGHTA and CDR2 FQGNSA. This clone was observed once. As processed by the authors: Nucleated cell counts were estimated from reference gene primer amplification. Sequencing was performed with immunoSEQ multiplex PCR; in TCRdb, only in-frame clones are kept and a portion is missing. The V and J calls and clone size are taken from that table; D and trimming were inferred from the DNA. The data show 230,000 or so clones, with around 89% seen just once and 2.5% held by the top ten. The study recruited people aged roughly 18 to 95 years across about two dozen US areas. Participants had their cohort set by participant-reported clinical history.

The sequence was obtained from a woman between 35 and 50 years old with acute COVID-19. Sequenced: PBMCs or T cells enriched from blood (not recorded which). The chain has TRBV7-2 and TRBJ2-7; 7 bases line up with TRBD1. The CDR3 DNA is TGTGCCAGCAGCTCTCAGACAGGGTCTGAGCAGTACTTC. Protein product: CASSSQTGSEQYF.